This T cell receptor (beta chain) emerged from a study of blood T cell repertoires in COVID-19. Across the study: Acute and convalescent COVID-19 specimens originated in the United States, Italy and Spain. From T cells, B-cell-depleted T cells, or PBMCs came the material, which was cDNA or gDNA.

Germline CDR1 is MNHEY and CDR2 is SMNVEV (reference sequence). Trimming removed 8 bases from V and 7 bases from J, with 18 bases in between. The CDR3 sequence is 15 residues long. Original analysis: Using reference gene primer amplification, nucleated cell counts were estimated. TCRdb's table, derived via immunoSEQ multiplex PCR, lists solely in-frame clones and lacks some. V and J calls and clone size are copied from that table; D and trimming were computed from the DNA. The data contain about 200,000 clones, 80% to 85% of them seen just once; the ten biggest clones take up under 4%. It was within 2 weeks before study entry that exposed participants met a COVID-19 case.

The clonotype was recovered from a woman younger than 45 who had been exposed to COVID-19. Sequencing was done on a sample of PBMCs or T cells enriched from blood (not recorded which). The chain combines TRBV27 with TRBJ2-6; D is possibly TRBD1 (6 bases). CDR3 sequence: CASGWGQGNANVLTF. CDR3 DNA sequence: TGTGCCAGCGGATGGGGGCAGGGAAACGCCAACGTCCTGACTTTC.